The entry below gives a single TCR beta chain sequence along with its context. Its target is unknown. The authors prepared the TCRbeta library with unique molecular identifiers. In TCRdb, the PCR reads were re-called with MiXCR into one record per CDR3 protein. The sample includes about 17,000 distinct CDR3 sequences, roughly 5.3% of them seen just once. The entry originates in a study of T-cell reconstitution after alpha-beta-depleted transplantation in children. Study-level results: When one year had passed after transplant, most T-cell counts and diversity came from newly produced T cells. Expanded graft clones, several hundred of them, were reportedly the source of alpha-beta T cells about two months after transplant. Surviving recipient T cells and thymic progenitors accounted for the high day-60 TCRbeta diversity observed in some patients.

This CDR3 is 15 amino acids long. Germline assignment: CDR1 SGHTS and CDR2 YDEGEE. Trimming shortened V by 9 bases and J by 0 bases, and 17 bases separated the two germline ends. The specimen was PBMCs, collected before TCRalphabeta/CD19-depleted stem cell transplant. This TCR was recovered from a boy between 5 and 17 years old with acute lymphoblastic leukemia, due to receive a stem cell transplant. This chain joins TRBV5-8 and TRBJ2-3; tentatively, D is TRBD2 (6 bases). CDR3 in amino acids: CAMRPGTWSTDTQYF. The DNA of the CDR3 is TGTGCCATGAGACCCGGGACTTGGAGCACAGATACGCAGTATTTT.